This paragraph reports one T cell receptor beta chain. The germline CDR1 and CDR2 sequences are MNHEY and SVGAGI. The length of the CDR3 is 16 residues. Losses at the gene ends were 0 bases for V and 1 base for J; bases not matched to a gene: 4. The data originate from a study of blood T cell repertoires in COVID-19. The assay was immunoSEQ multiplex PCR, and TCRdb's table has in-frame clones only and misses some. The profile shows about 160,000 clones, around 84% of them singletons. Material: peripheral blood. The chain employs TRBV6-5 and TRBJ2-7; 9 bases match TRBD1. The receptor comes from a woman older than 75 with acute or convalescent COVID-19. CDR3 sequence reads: CASSYSVTGGSYEQYF. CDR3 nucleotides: TGTGCCAGCAGTTACTCAGTGACAGGGGGGTCCTACGAGCAGTACTTC.